This T cell receptor (beta chain) stems from a study of regulatory T cells in long-lasting Graves disease. The time point: persistent/refractory GD, antithyroid drugs over 5 years with positive TRAb. Construction of the TCR library relied on RNA isolated from PBMCs. The CDR3 has 12 amino acids. The germline gives CDR1 SNHLY, CDR2 FYNNEI. V lost 4 bases and J lost 7, with 10 bases in between. This clonotype appeared many times. Library construction for TCR beta used iRepertoire HTBI primers and Arm-PCR of CDR3 regions. Each CDR3 protein is one row after TCRdb ran MiXCR on the multiplex PCR reads. Counted here are 700,000 or so distinct CDR3 sequences, around 30% occurring once; the ten biggest clones make up under 50%.

Here the sequenced sample was peripheral blood mononuclear cells (PBMCs), taken when the disease was refractory, from a patient treated with antithyroid drugs. The rearrangement links TRBV2 to TRBJ1-2; D is perhaps TRBD1 (5 bases). The receptor was derived from a female donor with Graves disease. The CDR3 protein is CASSAQGAGYTF. CDR3 DNA: TGTGCCAGCAGTGCCCAGGGTGCTGGCTACACCTTC.